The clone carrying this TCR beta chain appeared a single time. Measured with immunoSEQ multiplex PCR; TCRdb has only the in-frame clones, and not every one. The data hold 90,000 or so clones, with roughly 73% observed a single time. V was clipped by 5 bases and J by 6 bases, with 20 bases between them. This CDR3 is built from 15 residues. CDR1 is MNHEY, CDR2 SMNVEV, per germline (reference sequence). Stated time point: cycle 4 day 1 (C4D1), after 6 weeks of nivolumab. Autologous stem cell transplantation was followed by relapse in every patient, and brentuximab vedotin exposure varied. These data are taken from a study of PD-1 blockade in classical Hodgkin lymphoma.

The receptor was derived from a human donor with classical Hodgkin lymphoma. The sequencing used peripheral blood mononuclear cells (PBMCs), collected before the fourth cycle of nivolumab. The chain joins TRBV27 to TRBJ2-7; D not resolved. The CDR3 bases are TGTGCCAGCAGTCCCTCATTGACGGTTTCCACCGAGCAGTACTTC. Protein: CASSPSLTVSTEQYF.